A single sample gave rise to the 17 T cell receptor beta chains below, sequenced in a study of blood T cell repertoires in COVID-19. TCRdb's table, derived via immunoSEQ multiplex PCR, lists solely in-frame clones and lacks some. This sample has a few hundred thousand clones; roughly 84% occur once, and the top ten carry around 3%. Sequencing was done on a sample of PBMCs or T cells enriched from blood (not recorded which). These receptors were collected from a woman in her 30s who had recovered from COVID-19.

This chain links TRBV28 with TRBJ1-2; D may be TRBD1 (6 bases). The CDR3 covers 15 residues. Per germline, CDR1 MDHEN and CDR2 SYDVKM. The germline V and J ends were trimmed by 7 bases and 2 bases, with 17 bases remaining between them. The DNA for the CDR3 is TGTGCCAGCAAAGGGGGTTTTTATGCCAACTATGGCTACACCTTC. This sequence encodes CASKGGFYANYGYTF.

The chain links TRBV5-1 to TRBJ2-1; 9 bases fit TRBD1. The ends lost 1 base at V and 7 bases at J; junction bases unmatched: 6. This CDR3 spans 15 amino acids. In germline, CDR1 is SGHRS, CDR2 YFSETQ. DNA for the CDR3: TGCGCCAGCAGCTTGTCGGGGGACAGGGCAAATGAGCAGTTCTTC. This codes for CASSLSGDRANEQFF.

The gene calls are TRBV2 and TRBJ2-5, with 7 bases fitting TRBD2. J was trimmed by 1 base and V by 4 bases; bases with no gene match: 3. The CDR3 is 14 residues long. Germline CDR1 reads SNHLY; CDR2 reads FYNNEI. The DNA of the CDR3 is TGTGCCAGCAGTGTGGCGGGGGTCCAAGAGACCCAGTACTTC. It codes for CASSVAGVQETQYF.

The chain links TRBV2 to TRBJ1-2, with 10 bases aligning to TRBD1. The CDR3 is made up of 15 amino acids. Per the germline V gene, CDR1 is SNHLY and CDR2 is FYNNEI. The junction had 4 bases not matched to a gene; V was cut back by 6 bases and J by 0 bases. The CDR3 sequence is CASRAGTGANYGYTF. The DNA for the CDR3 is TGTGCCAGCAGGGCCGGGACAGGGGCTAACTATGGCTACACCTTC.

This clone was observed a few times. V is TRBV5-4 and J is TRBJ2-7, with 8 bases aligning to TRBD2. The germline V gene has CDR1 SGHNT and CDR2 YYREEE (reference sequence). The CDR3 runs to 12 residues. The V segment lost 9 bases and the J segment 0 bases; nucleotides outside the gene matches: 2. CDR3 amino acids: CATGTSSYEQYF. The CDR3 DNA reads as TGTGCCACCGGGACTAGCTCCTACGAGCAGTACTTC.

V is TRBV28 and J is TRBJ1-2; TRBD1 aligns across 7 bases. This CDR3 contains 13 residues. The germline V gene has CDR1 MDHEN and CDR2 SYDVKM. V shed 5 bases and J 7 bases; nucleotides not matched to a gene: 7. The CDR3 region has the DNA TGTGCCAGCAGTCAGGGGCCAGGGGGTGGCTACACCTTC. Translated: CASSQGPGGGYTF.

The chain's CDR3 is CAAFRVGGSNYGYTF. The CDR3 DNA reads TGTGCCGCCTTCAGGGTAGGGGGATCTAACTATGGCTACACCTTC. V is TRBV28 and J is TRBJ1-2, with D tentatively TRBD1 (6 bases). The CDR3 covers 15 residues. Germline V lookup: CDR1 MDHEN, CDR2 SYDVKM. V lost 11 bases to trimming and J lost 0 bases, with 19 bases between them.

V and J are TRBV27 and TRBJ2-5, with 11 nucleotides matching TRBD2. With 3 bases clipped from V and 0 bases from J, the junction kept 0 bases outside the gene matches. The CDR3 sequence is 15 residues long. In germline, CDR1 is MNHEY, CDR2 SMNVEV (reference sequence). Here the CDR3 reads CASSLTSGNQETQYF. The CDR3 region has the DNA TGTGCCAGCAGTTTGACTAGCGGGAACCAAGAGACCCAGTACTTC.

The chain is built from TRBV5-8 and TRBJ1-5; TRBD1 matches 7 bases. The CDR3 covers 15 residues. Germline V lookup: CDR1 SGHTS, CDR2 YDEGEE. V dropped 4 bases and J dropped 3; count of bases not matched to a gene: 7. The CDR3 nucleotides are TGTGCCAGCAGCCCTTGGACAGGCTCCAATCAGCCCCAGCATTTT. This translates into CASSPWTGSNQPQHF.

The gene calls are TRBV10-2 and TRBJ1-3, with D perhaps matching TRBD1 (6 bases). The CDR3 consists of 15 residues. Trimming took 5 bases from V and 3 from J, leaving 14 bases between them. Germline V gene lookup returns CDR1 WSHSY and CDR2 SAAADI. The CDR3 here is CASSTTGTLGNTIYF. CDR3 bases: TGCGCCAGCAGTACTACCGGGACACTTGGAAACACCATATATTTT.

CDR3 loop: CASRFVITSGYGFF. The CDR3 DNA follows: TGTGCAAGTCGCTTTGTAATAACTAGCGGGTACGGGTTCTTC. The gene calls are TRBV12-2 and TRBJ2-1; the D call TRBD2 from the table was never checked on the DNA. TRBV12-2 has pseudogene status. The CDR3 is 14 amino acids.

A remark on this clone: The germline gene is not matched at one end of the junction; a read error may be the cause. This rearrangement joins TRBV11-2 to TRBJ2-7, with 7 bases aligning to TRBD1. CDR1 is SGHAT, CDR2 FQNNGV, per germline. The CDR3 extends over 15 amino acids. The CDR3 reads CAGSPLGTDIYEQYF. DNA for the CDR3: TGTGCCGGCAGCCCCCTAGGGACAGACATCTACGAGCAGTACTTC.

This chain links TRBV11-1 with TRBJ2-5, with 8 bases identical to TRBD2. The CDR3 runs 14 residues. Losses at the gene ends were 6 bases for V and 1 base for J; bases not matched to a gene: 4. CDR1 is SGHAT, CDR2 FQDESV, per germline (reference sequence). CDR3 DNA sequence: TGTGCCAGCAGTCGCCGGGGGGGCCAAGAGACCCAGTACTTC. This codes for CASSRRGGQETQYF.

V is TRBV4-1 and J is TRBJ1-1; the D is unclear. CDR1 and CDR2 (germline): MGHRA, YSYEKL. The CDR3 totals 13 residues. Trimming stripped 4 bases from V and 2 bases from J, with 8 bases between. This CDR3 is CASSLSINTEAFF. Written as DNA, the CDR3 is TGCGCCAGCAGCCTTTCTATTAACACTGAAGCTTTCTTT.

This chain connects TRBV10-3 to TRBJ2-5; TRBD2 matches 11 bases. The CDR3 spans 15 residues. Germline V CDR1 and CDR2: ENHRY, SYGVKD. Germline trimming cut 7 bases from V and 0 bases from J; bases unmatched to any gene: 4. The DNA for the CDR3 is TGTGCCATCACTCCGGGACTAGCGGACCAAGAGACCCAGTACTTC. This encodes CAITPGLADQETQYF.

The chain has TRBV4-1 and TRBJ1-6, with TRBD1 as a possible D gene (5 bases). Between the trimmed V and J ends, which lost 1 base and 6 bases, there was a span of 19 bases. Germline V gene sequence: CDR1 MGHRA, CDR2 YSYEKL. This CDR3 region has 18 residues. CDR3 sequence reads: CASSQVSAGGSINSPLHF. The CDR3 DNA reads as TGCGCCAGCAGCCAAGTTTCTGCTGGGGGGTCGATTAATTCACCCCTCCACTTT.

CDR3 sequence reads: CASSKASVTSGSLLSLYNEQFF. CDR3 coding DNA: TGCGCCAGCAGCAAGGCTTCCGTAACTAGCGGGAGCCTGTTGTCTCTGTACAATGAGCAGTTCTTC. The chain recombines TRBV5-1 with TRBJ2-1, with 11 bases lining up with TRBD2. With V trimmed by 4 bases and J by 4 bases, 25 bases remained unmatched. The CDR3 runs 22 residues. Germline CDR1 SGHRS, CDR2 YFSETQ.